This T cell receptor beta chain was sequenced in a study of T-cell reconstitution after alpha-beta-depleted transplantation in children. The germline V gene has CDR1 SGHAT and CDR2 FQNNGV. V shed 3 bases and J shed 5 bases, with 23 bases lying between them. There are 17 residues in the CDR3. Preparation of the TCRbeta library was carried out with unique molecular identifiers. TCRdb reprocessed the PCR reads with MiXCR, giving one entry per CDR3 protein. The sample lists around 210,000 distinct CDR3 sequences, roughly 7.1% seen once, with less than 7% in the top ten. This clonotype was observed many times. Its antigen is still unknown. Study outcomes and limitations: Surviving recipient T cells and thymic progenitors underlay high day-60 TCRbeta diversity in some patients.

The chain employs TRBV11-2 and TRBJ2-7, with TRBD2 as a possible D gene (6 bases). This sequence was found in a boy aged 2 to 10 with acute lymphoblastic leukemia, due to receive a stem cell transplant. The specimen was PBMCs, collected before TCRalphabeta/CD19-depleted stem cell transplant. CDR3 protein: CASSLAPGTPLGNEQYF. The CDR3 region has the DNA TGTGCCAGCAGCTTGGCACCCGGGACTCCGTTGGGTAACGAGCAGTACTTC.